Below, 8 T cell receptor beta chains from the same sample are listed, as sequenced in a study of blood T cells in healthy people across ages (dated by TCRdb to about 2015). The library came from 5' RACE. Sequencing relied on an Illumina HiSeq 2500. A second about 7 to 12 cycle PCR used a sample-barcoded 5' primer and a J-beta primer mix. TCRdb trimmed public reads at Q25 via fastp, called clones via MiXCR and kept in-frame beta chains. Identical CDR3 proteins give one entry, which carries the most common genes and DNA. The sample table holds 800,000 or so distinct CDR3 sequences, of which about 62% were seen once. The top ten clones comprise 28% of the sample. Sequenced input: blood. These TCRs come from a man younger than 45 in good health.

CDR3 coding DNA: TGTGCCAGCAGTTCCGGGACACCCGGGGGGACCCAGTACTTC. The encoded protein is CASSSGTPGGTQYF. This chain uses TRBV12-3 or TRBV12-4 with TRBJ2-5; either TRBD1 or TRBD2 may supply D (6 bases each). CDR3 length: 14 amino acids. V lost 4 bases and J lost 7, with 16 bases in between.

The chain joins TRBV11-1 to TRBJ2-1, with D perhaps matching TRBD2 (5 bases). CDR3 length: 16 amino acids. V lost 8 bases, J lost 3 bases, and 20 bases lay in between. Germline V lookup: CDR1 SGHAT, CDR2 FQDESV (reference sequence). The chain's CDR3 is CASASATGFGYNEQFF. The CDR3 region has the DNA TGTGCCAGCGCCAGCGCTACGGGGTTTGGCTACAATGAGCAGTTCTTC.

The chain combines TRBV12-3 or TRBV12-4 with TRBJ1-5; TRBD1 aligns across 7 bases. J was trimmed by 6 bases and V by 5 bases; bases with no gene match: 4. The CDR3 covers 13 residues. CDR3 in amino acids: CASSITGVQPQHF. CDR3 coding DNA: TGTGCCAGCAGTATAACAGGGGTTCAGCCCCAGCATTTT.

With regard to this clonotype: The junction departs from germline at one end; a sequencing error may be responsible. This chain connects TRBV4-3 to TRBJ2-3; TRBD1 might be the D (6 bases). The V gene's germline CDR1 is LGHNA and CDR2 YSLEER. The CDR3 is 18 residues long. The CDR3 DNA reads TGCGCCAGCAGCCAAGATCTGGCCCCCGGGACATACACAGAGACGCAGTATTTT. Residues: CASSQDLAPGTYTETQYF.

The table lists this clonotype with a count of one. The chain combines TRBV20-1 with TRBJ2-6, with TRBD1 matching over 7 bases. Germline V gives CDR1 DFQATT, CDR2 SNEGSKA (reference sequence). The V segment lost 6 bases and the J segment 0 bases; nucleotides outside the gene matches: 8. This CDR3 is 16 amino acids long. The CDR3 spells CSAEAGGTSGANVLTF. Written as DNA, the CDR3 is TGCAGTGCCGAGGCAGGGGGTACCTCTGGGGCCAACGTCCTGACTTTC.

This sequence joins TRBV20-1 and TRBJ1-2; D perhaps matches TRBD1 (6 bases). V shed 0 bases and J shed 7 bases, with 21 bases lying between them. The CDR3 extends over 16 amino acids. The V gene's germline CDR1 is DFQATT and CDR2 SNEGSKA (reference sequence). In DNA, the CDR3 is TGCAGTGCTAGAGATGAGGGAACAGGGACGGTTGTTGGCTACACCTTC. Its protein product is CSARDEGTGTVVGYTF.

J is TRBJ2-5 and V is TRBV7-2, with D perhaps TRBD1 or TRBD2 (6 bases each). CDR3 length equals 14 residues. Germline V CDR1 and CDR2: SGHTA, FQGNSA. V was clipped by 2 bases and J by 4 bases, with 11 bases between them. In nucleotides, the CDR3 is TGTGCCAGCAGCTTACTAAGGGGGGCAGAGACCCAGTACTTC. Translation: CASSLLRGAETQYF.

This clonotype was counted at least ten times. The chain links TRBV29-1 to TRBJ2-3, with D perhaps TRBD2 (5 bases). Germline lookup yields CDR1 SQVTM and CDR2 ANQGSEA. Trimming stripped 7 bases from V and 1 base from J, with 15 bases between. The CDR3 covers 14 residues. CDR3 DNA: TGCAGCGAGGTTGGCGGGTCTGGCACAGATACGCAGTATTTT. It codes for CSEVGGSGTDTQYF.